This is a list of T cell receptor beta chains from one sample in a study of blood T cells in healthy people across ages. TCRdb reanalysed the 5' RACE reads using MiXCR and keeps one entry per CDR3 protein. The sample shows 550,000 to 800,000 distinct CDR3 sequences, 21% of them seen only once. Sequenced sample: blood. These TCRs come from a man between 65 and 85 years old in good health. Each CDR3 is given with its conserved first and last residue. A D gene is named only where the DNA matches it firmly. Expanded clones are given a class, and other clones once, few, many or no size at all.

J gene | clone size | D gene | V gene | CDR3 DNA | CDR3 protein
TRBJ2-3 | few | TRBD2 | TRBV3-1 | TGTGCCAGCAGCCCTCTCGGCGGGAGGGCCGGTGATACGCAGTATTTT | CASSPLGGRAGDTQYF
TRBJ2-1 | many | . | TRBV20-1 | TGCAGTGCCCTGGGGGCAGGTAGCTCCTACAATGAGCAGTTCTTC | CSALGAGSSYNEQFF
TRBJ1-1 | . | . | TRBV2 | TGTGCCAGCAGTGAAATGCCGCGGGGAAGCACTGAAGCTTTCTTT | CASSEMPRGSTEAFF
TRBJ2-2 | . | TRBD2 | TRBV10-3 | TGTGCCATCAGTTCTCTAGCGGCGAACACCGGGGAGCTGTTTTTT | CAISSLAANTGELFF
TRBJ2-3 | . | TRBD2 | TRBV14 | TGTGCCAGCAGCCTTCAAGCGGGGGGGGTCACAGATACGCAGTATTTT | CASSLQAGGVTDTQYF
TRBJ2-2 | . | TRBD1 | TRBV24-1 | TGTGTCACTGGGACAGGGCGGACCGGGGAGCTGCTTTTT | CVTGTGRTGELLF
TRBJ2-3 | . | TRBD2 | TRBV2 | TGTGCCAGCATGATGCGGGAGCTCGTCAAGGATACGCAGTATTTT | CASMMRELVKDTQYF
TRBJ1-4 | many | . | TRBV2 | TGTGCCAGCAACCTCCTAGGGGAAAATGAAAAACTGTTTTTT | CASNLLGENEKLFF
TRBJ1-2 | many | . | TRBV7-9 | TGTGCCAGCAGCAAACGAGAGTATGGCTACACCTTC | CASSKREYGYTF
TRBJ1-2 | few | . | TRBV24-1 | TGTGCCACCAGTGATTCCCTACATGGAGGGGGAAATTATGGCTACACCTTC | CATSDSLHGGGNYGYTF
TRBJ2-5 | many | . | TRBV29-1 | TGCAGCGTTGATTTGCAGAGCCAAGAGACCCAGTACTTC | CSVDLQSQETQYF
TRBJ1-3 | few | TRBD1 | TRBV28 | TGTGCCAGCAGTCCCCGCGGGACAGGGGTACGTGGAAACACCATATATTTT | CASSPRGTGVRGNTIYF
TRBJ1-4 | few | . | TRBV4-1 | TGCGCCAGCAGCCAAAAGTCCCGGGACATCGATGAAAAACTGTTTTTT | CASSQKSRDIDEKLFF
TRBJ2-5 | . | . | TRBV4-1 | TGCGCCAGCAGCTCTCGACGGAACCAAGAGACCCAGTACTTC | CASSSRRNQETQYF
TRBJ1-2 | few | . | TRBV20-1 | TGCAGTGCGAAACCGGGAGGTTCTGGCTACACCTTC | CSAKPGGSGYTF
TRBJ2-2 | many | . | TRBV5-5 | TGTGCCAGCAGCTTGTTCGGTTCCGCGAACACCGGGGAGCTGTTTTTT | CASSLFGSANTGELFF
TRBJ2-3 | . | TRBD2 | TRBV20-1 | TGCAGTGCTAGAGATTTCAGCGGGAGCGGCACAGATACGCCGTATTTT | CSARDFSGSGTDTPYF
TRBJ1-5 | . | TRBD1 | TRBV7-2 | TGTGCCAGCAGCGCCAGGGACAGGCGCAATCAGCCCCAGCATTTT | CASSARDRRNQPQHF
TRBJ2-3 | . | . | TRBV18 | TGCGCCAGCTCACCAATCGACAGCACAGATACGCAGTATTTT | CASSPIDSTDTQYF
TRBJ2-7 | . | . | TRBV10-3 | TGTGCCATCAGTGAGCCCCCCGAGCAGTACTTC | CAISEPPEQYF
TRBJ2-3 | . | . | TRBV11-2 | TGTGCCAGCAGCTTAGTGGCTAGCACAGATACGCAGTATTTT | CASSLVASTDTQYF
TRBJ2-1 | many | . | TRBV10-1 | TGCGCCAGCAGTGAGCTGGTTGATAGGCAGGGGTACAATGAGCAGTTCTTC | CASSELVDRQGYNEQFF
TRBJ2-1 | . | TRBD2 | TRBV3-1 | TGTGCCAGCAGCCCTTTAGCGGGAGGGGATTACAATGAGCAGTTCTTC | CASSPLAGGDYNEQFF
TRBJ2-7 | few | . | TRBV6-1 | TGTGCCAGCAGTGAAGGGTCAGGCAGTCTCTACGAGCAGTACTTC | CASSEGSGSLYEQYF
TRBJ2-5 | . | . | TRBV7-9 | TGTGCCAGCAGCTTAGGGACAGTCGCCCAAGAGACCCAGTACTTC | CASSLGTVAQETQYF
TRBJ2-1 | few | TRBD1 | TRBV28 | TGTGCCAGCAGCTTAGGGACAGGGCCCTACAATGAGCAGTTCTTC | CASSLGTGPYNEQFF
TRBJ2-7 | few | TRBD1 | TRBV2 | TGTGCCAGCAGGGAACAGGGGGACGAGCAGTACTTC | CASREQGDEQYF
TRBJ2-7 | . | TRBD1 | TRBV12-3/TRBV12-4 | TGTGCCAGCAGTTTAACCGGGACAGGGATCCACGAGCAGTACTTC | CASSLTGTGIHEQYF
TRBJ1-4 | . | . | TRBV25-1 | TGTGCCAGCAGTGTCGGGAAAGGGAATGAAAAACTGTTTTTT | CASSVGKGNEKLFF
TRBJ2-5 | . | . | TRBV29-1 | TGCAGCGTCACAAGGGGGACCCAAGAGACCCAGTACTTC | CSVTRGTQETQYF
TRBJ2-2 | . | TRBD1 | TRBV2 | TGTGCCAGCAGTTTACAGGGGTTGGGGAACACCGGGGAGCTGTTTTTT | CASSLQGLGNTGELFF
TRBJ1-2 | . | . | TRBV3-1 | TGTGCCAGCAGCCAAGGCCCAGGGCCCTATGGCTACACCTTC | CASSQGPGPYGYTF
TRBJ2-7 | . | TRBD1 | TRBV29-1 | TGCAGCGTTGTACCCAACAGGGGGCTCTCCTACGAGCAGTACTTC | CSVVPNRGLSYEQYF
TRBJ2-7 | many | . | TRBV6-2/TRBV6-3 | TGTGCCAGCGAAGACAGTGGATCCTACGAGCAGTACTTC | CASEDSGSYEQYF
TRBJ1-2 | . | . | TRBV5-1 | TGCGCCAGCAGCCCTATTATTGAAAACTATGGCTACACCTTC | CASSPIIENYGYTF
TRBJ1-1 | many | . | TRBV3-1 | TGTGCCAGCAGCCAAGTGGGGAGCACTGAAGCTTTCTTT | CASSQVGSTEAFF
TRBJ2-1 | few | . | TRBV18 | TGTGCCAGCTCCCGCGGGGACGGTGACTACAATGAGCAGTTCTTC | CASSRGDGDYNEQFF
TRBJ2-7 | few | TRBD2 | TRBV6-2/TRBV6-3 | TGTGCCAGCAGTTACTCCCTAGGACTAGCGGGAGGGATGTACGAGCAGTACTTC | CASSYSLGLAGGMYEQYF
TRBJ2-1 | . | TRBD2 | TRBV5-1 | TGCGCCAGCAGCTTGATGGCGGGAGTAGCCTACAATGAGCAGTTCTTC | CASSLMAGVAYNEQFF
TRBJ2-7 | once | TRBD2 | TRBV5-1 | TGCGCCAGCAGCTTGAACATTGGGACTAGCAACGAGCAGTACTTC | CASSLNIGTSNEQYF
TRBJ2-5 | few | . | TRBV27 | TGTGCCAGCAGTATCGACAGGAACCGCTACCAAGAGACCCAGTACTTC | CASSIDRNRYQETQYF
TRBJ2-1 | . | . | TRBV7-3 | TGTGCCAGCAATGTCGGGGTGGGTGAGCAGTTCTTC | CASNVGVGEQFF
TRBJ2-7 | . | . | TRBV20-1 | TGCAGTGCTAGCCCCACAGGTACCGATATCAAGCAGTACTTC | CSASPTGTDIKQYF
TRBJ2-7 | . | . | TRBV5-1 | TGCGCCAGCAGCTTGGACCCCGAGGGCTACGAGCAGTACTTC | CASSLDPEGYEQYF
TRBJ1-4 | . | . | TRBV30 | TGTGCCTTGGCGGCCGCAACTAATGAAAAACTGTTTTTT | CALAAATNEKLFF